The text below deals with one TCR beta chain. Its specificity is unknown. The CDR3 runs 13 residues. Germline assignment: CDR1 DFQATT and CDR2 SNEGSKA (reference sequence). Deletions cut 0 bases from V and 8 bases from J, with 13 bases between. Each CDR3 protein is one row after TCRdb ran MiXCR on the reads. The sample holds roughly 730,000 distinct CDR3 sequences, 30% to 40% seen once. This sample is drawn from a study of T cell repertoires in cytomegalovirus infection. On the study more broadly: Carrying CMV and the relevant HLA type showed in public TCR beta signatures.

General study findings and limits: Identification of carriers of CMV plus the relevant HLA was performed using cumulative public TCR beta family frequency.

The gene calls are TRBV20-1 and TRBJ1-2; D perhaps matches TRBD1 (6 bases). The clonotype was recovered from a human donor in good health (CMV status not recorded). Some clones in this sample may be carry-over from other donors' samples. Sequences were derived from cultured PBMCs, sampled from culture after CMV antigen stimulation. CDR3 bases: TGCAGTGCTAGAGATTCAGGGGCGCCCGGCTACACCTTC. Encoded protein: CSARDSGAPGYTF.